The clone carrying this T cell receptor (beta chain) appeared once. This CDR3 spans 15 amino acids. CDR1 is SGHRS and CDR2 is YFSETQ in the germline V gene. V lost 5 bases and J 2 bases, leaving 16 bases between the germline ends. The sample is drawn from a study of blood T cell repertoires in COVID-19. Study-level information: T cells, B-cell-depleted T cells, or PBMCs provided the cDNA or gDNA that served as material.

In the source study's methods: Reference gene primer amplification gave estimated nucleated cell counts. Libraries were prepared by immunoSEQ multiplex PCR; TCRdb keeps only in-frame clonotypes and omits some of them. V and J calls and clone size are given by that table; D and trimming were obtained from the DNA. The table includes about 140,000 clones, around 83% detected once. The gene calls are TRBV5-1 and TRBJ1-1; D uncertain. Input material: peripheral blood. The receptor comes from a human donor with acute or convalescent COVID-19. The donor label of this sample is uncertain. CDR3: CASSEVTVGNTEAFF. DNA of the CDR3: TGCGCCAGCAGTGAGGTAACCGTGGGTAACACTGAAGCTTTCTTT.